This entry lists 20 T cell receptor beta chains sequenced from one sample in a study of CD8+CD57+ T cells in acquired aplastic anemia. Genomic DNA, serving as template, underwent TCR beta VDJ and CDR3 profiling. TCRdb reprocessed the reads via MiXCR and lists one record per CDR3 protein. The sample contains some 290,000 distinct CDR3 sequences, approximately 55% of which appear only once. The sample taken for sequencing was sorted CD4+, CD8+, or CD8+CD57+ T cells (not recorded which) from PBMCs. Source of these receptors: a human donor with severe aplastic anemia or a healthy control (not recorded which).

This clonotype was recorded at least ten times. The V call is TRBV7-8, the J call TRBJ2-7, with a possible D match to TRBD1 (6 bases). Trimming removed 5 bases from V and 2 bases from J, with 19 bases in between. From germline, CDR1 is SGHVS and CDR2 FQNEAQ. This CDR3 has 16 amino acids. The CDR3: CASSKGTSVLAYEQYF. The CDR3 DNA reads TGTGCCAGCAGCAAGGGGACATCTGTTCTCGCCTACGAGCAGTACTTC.

This rearrangement joins TRBV20-1 to TRBJ2-5, with 9 positions matching TRBD1. This CDR3 contains 16 residues. V gave up 5 bases and J gave up 0 bases; unmatched junction bases: 10. Germline lookup yields CDR1 DFQATT and CDR2 SNEGSKA (reference sequence). Written as DNA, the CDR3 is TGCAGTGCTGCATTGCGGGACAGGGTGTACCAAGAGACCCAGTACTTC. As protein: CSAALRDRVYQETQYF.

V is TRBV7-9 and J is TRBJ2-1; possibly TRBD2 for D (6 bases). Germline V lookup: CDR1 SEHNR, CDR2 FQNEAQ (reference sequence). There are 15 residues in the CDR3. Trimming removed 8 bases from V and 0 bases from J, with 14 bases in between. The CDR3 loop reads CASFPGLYSYNEQFF. CDR3 nucleotide sequence: TGTGCCAGCTTCCCGGGACTTTACTCCTACAATGAGCAGTTCTTC.

This clonotype appeared many times. This chain links TRBV5-6 with TRBJ1-2; D remains unclear. The germline gives CDR1 SGHDT, CDR2 YYEEEE. CDR3 length: 13 amino acids. V was cut by 0 bases and J by 2 bases, with 5 bases left in between. CDR3 region: CASSLAKNYGYTF. For the CDR3, the DNA is TGTGCCAGCAGCTTGGCGAAAAACTATGGCTACACCTTC.

The table lists this clonotype with many counts. This rearrangement joins TRBV10-3 to TRBJ1-1; 7 bases are shared with TRBD1. This CDR3 is built from 12 residues. The trim removed 5 bases at V and 5 bases at J, leaving 2 bases unmatched. CDR1 is ENHRY and CDR2 is SYGVKD in the germline V gene. The chain's CDR3 is CAISPGGTEAFF. The CDR3 DNA sequence: TGTGCCATCAGTCCAGGGGGAACTGAAGCTTTCTTT.

Many counts were recorded for this clonotype. The CDR3 is CATSSVAGSGSGGELFF. CDR3 nucleotide sequence: TGTGCCACCAGCAGTGTGGCGGGGAGCGGGAGTGGCGGGGAGCTGTTTTTT. This rearrangement joins TRBV15 to TRBJ2-2; 8 bases agree with TRBD2. The germline V gene has CDR1 LNHNV and CDR2 YYDKDF (reference sequence). J was trimmed by 7 bases and V by 3 bases; bases with no gene match: 13. This CDR3 has 17 amino acids.

This clonotype came up a few times. V usage is TRBV27 and J usage is TRBJ1-2, with D possibly being TRBD1 (5 bases). This CDR3 spans 15 amino acids. Germline V gene data show CDR1 as MNHEY and CDR2 as SMNVEV (reference sequence). The ends were cut back, 10 bases at V and 6 bases at J, with 24 bases in the middle. The CDR3 sequence is CATVQRGDRRDGYTF. CDR3 DNA: TGTGCCACGGTACAAAGGGGAGACAGAAGGGATGGCTACACCTTC.

The chain is built from TRBV7-8 and TRBJ1-1; 8 bases map to TRBD1. The CDR3 length is 16 residues. Trimming took 0 bases from V and 5 from J; bases not matched to a gene: 8. Germline CDR1 and CDR2: SGHVS and FQNEAQ. The CDR3 spells CASSLAVGRGLTEAFF. DNA of the CDR3: TGTGCCAGCAGCTTAGCGGTGGGCAGGGGGCTTACTGAAGCTTTCTTT.

The chain combines TRBV9 with TRBJ2-3; D gene ambiguous. V lost 3 bases to trimming and J lost 2 bases, with 10 bases between them. This CDR3 contains 14 residues. Per the germline V gene, CDR1 is SGDLS and CDR2 is YYNGEE. The CDR3 here is CASSAIANTDTQYF. The CDR3 DNA reads TGTGCCAGCAGCGCCATAGCCAACACAGATACGCAGTATTTT.

Only one count was recorded for this clonotype. Compared with germline, one end of the junction differs, possibly owing to a read error. The V call is TRBV6-4, the J call TRBJ2-1, with D possibly TRBD2 on 6 matching bases. The germline gives CDR1 MRHNA, CDR2 SNTAGT. The CDR3 extends over 13 amino acids. This CDR3 is CASSETGLGEQSF. In nucleotides, the CDR3 is TGTGCCAGCAGTGAGACGGGACTCGGCGAGCAGTCCTTC.

This clonotype was counted at least ten times. The V call is TRBV19, the J call TRBJ2-6; D not certain. In germline, CDR1 is LNHDA, CDR2 SQIVND (reference sequence). The CDR3 length is 16 residues. Deletions cut 10 bases from V and 2 bases from J, with 18 bases between. CDR3 DNA sequence: TGTGCCACTTATAACCCCCGTGGGCCTGGGGCCAACGTCCTGACTTTC. Translated, it gives CATYNPRGPGANVLTF.

This chain links TRBV2 with TRBJ1-3; TRBD1 aligns across 7 bases. Germline CDR1 and CDR2: SNHLY and FYNNEI. V lost 9 bases and J lost 0; bases outside the gene matches: 5. The CDR3 extends over 14 amino acids. The DNA for the CDR3 is TGTGCCAGAACGACAGGGAACTCTGGAAACACCATATATTTT. It translates to CARTTGNSGNTIYF.

The CDR3 protein is CASKESNQPQHF. The CDR3 nucleotides read TGTGCCAGCAAGGAGAGCAATCAGCCCCAGCATTTT. The V gene is TRBV2, the J gene TRBJ1-5; D is unclear. Deletions cut 7 bases from V and 1 base from J, with 5 bases between. This CDR3 has 12 amino acids. The germline V gene has CDR1 SNHLY and CDR2 FYNNEI.

This clonotype was seen a handful of times. V usage is TRBV7-8 and J usage is TRBJ1-4; no firm D call. V was clipped by 5 bases and J by 6 bases, with 7 bases between them. Germline CDR1 reads SGHVS; CDR2 reads FQNEAQ. The CDR3 is 12 residues long. The CDR3 region has the DNA TGTGCCAGCAGCACCACATATGAAAAACTGTTTTTT. It specifies CASSTTYEKLFF.

There are a few counts of this clonotype. The J gene is TRBJ2-2, the V gene TRBV7-3; D unresolved. V gave up 5 bases and J gave up 4 bases, with 11 bases separating them. Per germline, CDR1 SGHTA and CDR2 FQGTGA. The CDR3 spans 14 residues. CDR3 amino acids: CASSLLELTGELFF. CDR3 sequence (DNA): TGTGCCAGCAGCCTACTTGAACTCACCGGGGAGCTGTTTTTT.

As to this clonotype: One end of the junction is discordant with germline, which a read error may explain. V gene TRBV10-1 combines with J gene TRBJ2-7, with D perhaps matching TRBD2 (6 bases). Germline CDR1 WNHNN, CDR2 SYGVQD (reference sequence). CDR3 length: 14 residues. This CDR3 is CASSEQGGNDERYF. The CDR3 DNA reads TGCGCCAGCAGTGAGCAGGGAGGTAACGACGAGCGGTACTTC.

The sample holds a few counts of this clonotype. The gene calls are TRBV28 and TRBJ2-6; unclear D gene. Trimming cost V 8 bases and J 0 bases, with 5 bases left between them. The CDR3 length is 13 residues. The germline V gene encodes CDR1 MDHEN and CDR2 SYDVKM. CDR3 nucleotide sequence: TGTGCCAGCGAAATCTCTGGGGCCAACGTCCTGACTTTC. Encoded protein: CASEISGANVLTF.

V is TRBV6-2 or TRBV6-3 and J is TRBJ2-1; 8 bases match TRBD1. V was pared by 6 bases and J by 6 bases, with 13 bases of the junction left unmatched. The CDR3 has 16 amino acids. Germline CDR1 is MNHEY and CDR2 is SVGEGT. DNA of the CDR3: TGTGCCAGCAGACGCTTCGGGACAGGCACTACCAATGAGCAGTTCTTC. Translated, it gives CASRRFGTGTTNEQFF.

The rearrangement uses TRBV24-1 and TRBJ1-5; D gene unclear. V was pared by 0 bases and J by 0 bases, with 2 bases between. Germline CDR1 KGHDR, CDR2 SFDVKD. The CDR3 spans 14 residues. The CDR3 DNA is TGTGCCACCAGTGATTTGATTAGCAATCAGCCCCAGCATTTT. Protein product: CATSDLISNQPQHF.

The CDR3 sequence is CASSPNNRAPGEQYF. The CDR3 DNA follows: TGTGCCAGCAGCCCAAACAACAGGGCGCCCGGCGAGCAGTACTTC. The rearrangement joins TRBV7-2 to TRBJ2-7; possible D gene TRBD1, 6 bases. Trimming took off 5 bases at V and 6 bases at J, with 20 bases between the two ends. There are 15 residues in the CDR3. Germline loops: CDR1 SGHTA, CDR2 FQGNSA.